This TCR beta chain was sequenced during a study of T-cell memory formation after mild COVID-19. On the study more broadly: TCR clusters showed largely donor specificity. Study-wide findings and caveats: Contracting clones localized mainly to CM and EM when CD4+ and mainly to EMRA when CD8+. The study detected some responding clones in pre-infection memory, suggesting cross-reactive memory joined.

TCRdb fed the 5' RACE reads into MiXCR, producing one record per CDR3 protein. Of roughly 610,000 distinct CDR3 sequences listed, around 16% are singletons. This clonotype was detected a few times. What it binds is not known. The CDR3 runs 14 residues. V trimming: 1 base; J trimming: 6 bases; junction bases outside the gene matches: 2. The sample comprised PBMCs or a T cell subset sorted from them (not recorded which). This clonotype was sampled from an adult woman who had mild COVID-19 (a few samples of this study predate the infection). Cell type and time point are not known. The V gene is TRBV12-3 or TRBV12-4, the J gene TRBJ1-1; 10 bases match TRBD1. The CDR3 DNA is TGTGCCAGCAGTTTAGGGACAGGGGGTGCTGAAGCTTTCTTT. Protein sequence: CASSLGTGGAEAFF.